The rows below give T cell receptor beta chains drawn from one sample of a study of blood T cell repertoires in COVID-19. Measured with immunoSEQ multiplex PCR; TCRdb has only the in-frame clones, and not every one. The sample has approximately 320,000 clones; around nine tenths are singletons. The sequenced sample was PBMCs or T cells enriched from blood (not recorded which). The receptor set was obtained from a man in his sixties who had recovered from COVID-19. Both conserved end residues are part of each CDR3. A D gene is named only where the DNA matches it firmly. Rows give clone size only sometimes, using once, few, many, or a class for an expanded clone.

- TRBJ2-2 15 TRBV7-9 - TGTGCCAGCAGCCTACGTCAGGGAAACACCGGGGAGCTGTTTTTT CASSLRQGNTGELFF
TRBD1 TRBJ1-6 14 TRBV27 - TGTGCCAGCAGTTACGACAGGGGTAATTCACCCCTCCACTTT CASSYDRGNSPLHF
- TRBJ2-7 16 TRBV13 once TGTGCCAGCAGCTTGGGCCAATACAGGGTCCAGTACGAGCAGTACTTC CASSLGQYRVQYEQYF
TRBD1 TRBJ1-2 15 TRBV7-9 - TGTGCCAGCAGCTTATTTGACAGGGACGGCTTTGGCTACACCTTC CASSLFDRDGFGYTF
TRBD2 TRBJ2-3 16 TRBV24-1 - TGTGCCACCAGTGATTGGCAAGCGGGGTCCACAGATACGCAGTATTTT CATSDWQAGSTDTQYF
- TRBJ1-1 11 TRBV20-1 - TGCAGTGCTGGGTTGGGGAGTGAAGCTTTCTTT CSAGLGSEAFF
- TRBJ1-1 13 TRBV12-5 - TGTGCTAGTGGTTTGGGCAGAAACACTGAAGCTTTCTTT CASGLGRNTEAFF
- TRBJ1-2 13 TRBV3-1/TRBV3-2 - TGTGCCAGCAGCCAAACCGGGGGGTATGGCTACACCTTC CASSQTGGYGYTF
TRBD1 TRBJ2-5 16 TRBV28 - TGTGCCAGCAGTTCATCCGGGACAGAGAATCAAGAGACCCAGTACTTC CASSSSGTENQETQYF
- TRBJ1-5 17 TRBV6-2/TRBV6-3 - TGTGCCAGCAGTTACTCGATGGGGCAGTCTGTCCATCAGCCCCAGCATTTT CASSYSMGQSVHQPQHF
TRBD1 TRBJ1-6 17 TRBV6-1 - TGTGCCAGCAGTGGCCCTGGGGGGACAGGTTATAATTCACCCCTCCACTTT CASSGPGGTGYNSPLHF
- TRBJ1-5 15 TRBV18 - TGTGCCAGCTCACCACGGGGAGGGACTAATCAGCCCCAGCATTTT CASSPRGGTNQPQHF
- TRBJ2-2 13 TRBV28 - TGTGCCAGCACCTCGCGGCGCACCGGGGAGCTGTTTTTT CASTSRRTGELFF
- TRBJ1-1 12 TRBV3-1/TRBV3-2 once TGTGCCAGCAGCCAAGAACAGGGTTCGGCTTTCTTT CASSQEQGSAFF
- TRBJ1-4 15 TRBV6-5 - TGTGCCAGCAGCACCGACAGTGGCTCTAATGAAAAACTGTTTTTT CASSTDSGSNEKLFF
TRBD2 TRBJ2-4 18 TRBV30 few TGTGCCTGGAGTCGGGGGGTCCCCGGGGATGGTACCAAAAACATTCAGTACTTC CAWSRGVPGDGTKNIQYF
- TRBJ1-2 14 TRBV29-1 once TGCAGCGTTGAAGATCCGGCAGGGAACTATGGCTACACCTTC CSVEDPAGNYGYTF
TRBD2 TRBJ2-3 14 TRBV29-1 - TGCAGCGTTGTGAGAGCGGGAGGCACAGATACGCAGTATTTT CSVVRAGGTDTQYF
- TRBJ1-2 14 TRBV5-6 - TGTGCCAGCAGCGCCGTGGCAACCCTTTATGGCTACACCTTC CASSAVATLYGYTF
- TRBJ1-3 18 TRBV5-3 - TGTGCCAGAAGCTTGAACAGGGTGCCGGTGGTGTCTGGAAACACCATATATTTT CARSLNRVPVVSGNTIYF
- TRBJ1-2 13 TRBV12-5 - TGTGCTAGTGGGCACAGGGAACCATATGGCTACACCTTC CASGHREPYGYTF
- TRBJ1-1 16 TRBV5-1 - TGCGCCAGCAGCCCAGCACCAGGGGCTCGGAACACTGAAGCTTTCTTT CASSPAPGARNTEAFF
- TRBJ2-2 16 TRBV5-8 - TGTGCCAGCAGCTTCAGGGACTGGGGCGCGAGCGGGGAGCTGTTTTTT CASSFRDWGASGELFF
- TRBJ1-1 15 TRBV4-3 once TGCGCCAGCAGCCCGGAGATGGGGCGGAACACTGAAGCTTTCTTT CASSPEMGRNTEAFF
- TRBJ2-3 12 TRBV30 - TGTGCCTGGAGTGTCCACAGGGATACGCAGTATTTT CAWSVHRDTQYF
- TRBJ2-3 16 TRBV7-2 few TGTGCCAGCAGCCCCAGACTACTAACTAGCACAGATACGCAGTATTTT CASSPRLLTSTDTQYF
TRBD2 TRBJ2-7 20 TRBV6-1 - TGTGCCAGCAGTGTTTTTGGTGGCCTACTAGCGGGAGAGAGCTCCTACGAGCAGTACTTC CASSVFGGLLAGESSYEQYF
TRBD1 TRBJ1-1 14 TRBV11-2 - TGTGCCAGCAGCCCTAGGGACAGACGGCTTGAAGCTTTCTTT CASSPRDRRLEAFF
TRBD1 TRBJ2-2 14 TRBV6-5 - TGTGCCAGCAGCCGACAGGGGACTACCGGGGAGCTGTTTTTT CASSRQGTTGELFF
TRBD2 TRBJ2-3 13 TRBV5-4 - TGTGCCAGCAGCGGAACTAGCGCAGATACGCAGTATTTT CASSGTSADTQYF
- TRBJ2-3 16 TRBV7-8 few TGTGCCAGCAGCTTAAACAGCGGAGCCACAAGAGATACGCAGTATTTT CASSLNSGATRDTQYF
TRBD1 TRBJ1-2 18 TRBV4-1 - TGCGCCAGCAGCCAAGCAGGGGGCCGGGCTCAAGCTAACTATGGCTACACCTTC CASSQAGGRAQANYGYTF
- TRBJ2-7 15 TRBV19 - TGTGCCAGTAGTTCAGGGCCGGGTTCCTCCTACGAGCAGTACTTC CASSSGPGSSYEQYF
- TRBJ1-3 16 TRBV5-1 - TGCGCCAGCAGCTTGGGGGCAACACGCTCTGGAAACACCATATATTTT CASSLGATRSGNTIYF
- TRBJ2-1 11 TRBV20-1 - TGCAGTGCTAGCCCTCACAATGAGCAGTTCTTC CSASPHNEQFF
TRBD1 TRBJ1-2 15 TRBV18 - TGTGCCAGCTCACCAAATACAGGGGCTAACTATGGCTACACCTTC CASSPNTGANYGYTF
TRBD1 TRBJ1-5 15 TRBV27 - TGTGCCAGCAGCCGGGGGACAGGATCGAATCAGCCCCAGCATTTT CASSRGTGSNQPQHF
TRBD1 TRBJ2-2 14 TRBV2 - TGTGCCAGAGGGACAGGACTTGGGGTCGGGGAGCTGTTTTTT CARGTGLGVGELFF
TRBD2 TRBJ2-7 14 TRBV30 - TGTGCCTGGAGTGTAGTGCGGGGGACTAGCGAGCAGTACTTC CAWSVVRGTSEQYF
TRBD1 TRBJ2-7 13 TRBV30 once TGTGCCTGGAGTTCGGGGACAGATTTTACGCAGTACTTC CAWSSGTDFTQYF
TRBD1 TRBJ1-5 16 TRBV11-2 once TGTGCCAGCAGCTTAGTAGTAGGGGGCGGAAGTGGGCCCCAGCATTTT CASSLVVGGGSGPQHF
- TRBJ2-3 15 TRBV5-4 - TGTGCCAGCAGCTTAGTGAGCGGGAGCACAGATACGCAGTATTTT CASSLVSGSTDTQYF
- TRBJ1-6 14 TRBV7-9 - TGTGCCAGCGTCGGACTGAGATATAATTCACCCCTCCACTTT CASVGLRYNSPLHF
- TRBJ2-5 14 TRBV30 - TGTGCCTGGAGTCTCGGGACTGTACAAGAGACCCAGTACTTC CAWSLGTVQETQYF
TRBD2 TRBJ2-3 21 TRBV7-8 - TGTGCCAGCAGCTCCAAACCTATGACTAGCGGGCTTAGGGCTGTCACAGATACGCAGTATTTT CASSSKPMTSGLRAVTDTQYF
TRBD1 TRBJ2-1 18 TRBV27 - TGTGCCAGTAGTGGGACAGCAGGTGTCCGGAGTACCTACAATGAGCAGTTCTTC CASSGTAGVRSTYNEQFF
- TRBJ2-2 13 TRBV18 - TGTGCCAGCTCACCGGCAGTCACCGGGGAGCTGTTTTTT CASSPAVTGELFF
TRBD1 TRBJ1-6 15 TRBV5-1 once TGCGCCAGCAGCCCAGGGGCGGACAGGGGTTCACCCCTCCACTTT CASSPGADRGSPLHF
- TRBJ2-3 16 TRBV7-9 - TGTGCCAGCAGCCGCCGGCGGCTAGCGCCCACAGATACGCAGTATTTT CASSRRRLAPTDTQYF
- TRBJ2-7 15 TRBV6-5 - TGTGCCAGCAGTAGGACCAGGGGCCTCTCGGGCGAGCAGTACTTC CASSRTRGLSGEQYF
- TRBJ2-1 16 TRBV3-1/TRBV3-2 - TGTGCCAGCAGTTACCACTGGGGGCGGGAGTCGAATGAGCAGTTCTTC CASSYHWGRESNEQFF
- TRBJ2-5 13 TRBV11-3 - TGTGCCAGCAGCCCCGGGCCCGGGCGGGACCAGTACTTC CASSPGPGRDQYF
TRBD2 TRBJ2-3 16 TRBV6-6 - TGTGCCAGCACCACTAGAGCGGGAGGGACCGGGTATACGCAGTATTTT CASTTRAGGTGYTQYF
- TRBJ1-1 13 TRBV19 - TGTGCCAGTAGTATATCTTGGAACACTGAAGCTTTCTTT CASSISWNTEAFF
- TRBJ2-3 17 TRBV5-1 - TGCGCCAGCAGCTTGGTGGGCAGGGGACGAGGCACAGATACGCAGTATTTT CASSLVGRGRGTDTQYF